Listed below are T cell receptor beta chains from one sample, sequenced in a study of T cells in narcolepsy. Clones were sequenced by immunoSEQ multiplex PCR, and TCRdb holds only the in-frame ones, with some missing. The table lists tens of thousands of clones, roughly four fifths of them singletons. The sequenced material came from CD45RA- memory CD4+ T cells from PBMCs. These receptors were collected from a human donor with narcolepsy. The CDR3 runs from the conserved cysteine through the conserved F or W.

j_call v_call cdr3_aa
TRBJ1-2 TRBV6-5 CASRILQGAGYGYTF
TRBJ2-6 TRBV5-1 CASSLGGLSGANVLTF
TRBJ2-5 TRBV7-3 CASSQMVGETQYF
TRBJ2-1 TRBV15 CATSRVEFF
TRBJ1-4 TRBV29-1 CSVVGVATNEKLFF
TRBJ1-3 TRBV4-1 CASSGNTIYF
TRBJ2-7 TRBV18 CASSPSQTLSGEQYF
TRBJ1-2 TRBV19 CASRVGNYGYTF
TRBJ1-1 TRBV6-5 CASSLAGGTEAFF
TRBJ2-7 TRBV6-5 CASSIAGTGTYEQYF